The 22 T cell receptor beta chains below were found in one sample sequenced in a study of glioma-infiltrating T cells after dendritic cell vaccination. Assay used: immunoSEQ multiplex PCR; TCRdb lists only in-frame clones, some missing. The data contain fewer than 35,000 clones, 90% of them singletons. Here the sequenced sample was blood, taken before dendritic cell vaccination. Source of these receptors: a human donor with glioblastoma.

V and J are TRBV9 and TRBJ1-1; maybe TRBD1 (6 bases). Germline lookup yields CDR1 SGDLS and CDR2 YYNGEE. This CDR3 comprises 14 residues. With 2 bases removed from V and 1 base from J, the gap between germline ends came to 9 bases. The CDR3 region is CASSVPTGNTEAFF. The CDR3, as DNA: TGTGCCAGCAGCGTCCCGACAGGGAACACTGAAGCTTTCTTT. The entire variable domain, with the rest obtained from reference TRBV9 and TRBJ1-1, is as follows: DSGVTQTPKHLITATGQRVTLRCSPRSGDLSVYWYQQSLDQGLQFLIQYYNGEERAKGNILERFSAQQFPDLHSELNLSSLELGDSALYFCASSVPTGNTEAFFGQGTRLTVV.

The chain carries TRBV14 and TRBJ2-7; TRBD1 aligns across 7 bases. J lost 2 bases, V lost 6 bases, and 7 bases had no gene match. There are 14 residues in the CDR3. Germline CDR1 is SGHDN and CDR2 is FVKESK. The CDR3 reads CASRQTGTTYEQYF. DNA for the CDR3: TGTGCCAGCAGACAGACAGGGACCACCTACGAGCAGTACTTC.

The chain has TRBV7-8 and TRBJ1-6; TRBD1 aligns across 7 bases. V lost 2 bases, J lost 8 bases, and 6 bases stayed unmatched. CDR3 length: 15 residues. CDR1 and CDR2 (germline): SGHVS, FQNEAQ. CDR3 sequence reads: CASSLYQGGDSPLHF. For the CDR3, the DNA is TGTGCCAGCAGCTTATATCAGGGGGGAGATTCACCCCTCCACTTT. Looking up the rest from reference TRBV7-8 and TRBJ1-6 gives the full variable domain: GAGVSQSPRYKVAKRGQDVALRCDPISGHVSLFWYQQALGQGPEFLTYFQNEAQLDKSGLPSDRFFAERPEGSVSTLKIQRTQQEDSAVYLCASSLYQGGDSPLHFGNGTRLTVT.

This clone appeared a single time. V gene TRBV19 combines with J gene TRBJ1-4; D is uncertain. This CDR3 has 13 amino acids. Trimming took 5 bases from V and 7 from J, leaving 11 bases between them. Germline values: CDR1 LNHDA, CDR2 SQIVND (reference sequence). CDR3 sequence reads: CASSREGGEKLFF. The CDR3 DNA is TGTGCCAGTAGTCGGGAGGGAGGTGAAAAACTGTTTTTT.

The chain employs TRBV6-7 and TRBJ2-5; 8 bases fit TRBD2. TRBV6-7 is noted as an ORF with a role that remains uncertain. This CDR3 spans 18 amino acids. V lost 2 bases to trimming and J lost 5 bases; unmatched junction nucleotides: 16. DNA of the CDR3: TGTGCCAGCAGTTACCACCCGATTGCACCGGGGGGGCCGGAGACCCAGTACTTC. Translating gives CASSYHPIAPGGPETQYF.

The chain employs TRBV5-8 and TRBJ2-5; D is unclear. V gave up 0 bases and J gave up 5 bases, with 8 bases separating them. Per the germline V gene, CDR1 is SGHTS and CDR2 is YDEGEE. The CDR3 totals 13 residues. CDR3 in amino acids: CASSLGQVETQYF. CDR3 coding DNA: TGTGCCAGCAGCTTGGGTCAGGTGGAGACCCAGTACTTC.

This clone showed up just a few times. This chain connects TRBV19 to TRBJ1-4, with a tentative D call TRBD1 (5 bases). There are 14 residues in the CDR3. V was trimmed by 3 bases and J by 5 bases, leaving 10 bases between them. Germline V gene lookup returns CDR1 LNHDA and CDR2 SQIVND (reference sequence). The CDR3 coding sequence is TGTGCCAGTAGTATGAGGCAGGGAAATGAAAAACTGTTTTTT. This encodes CASSMRQGNEKLFF.

The chain has TRBV7-9 and TRBJ2-5, with TRBD1 identical over 7 bases. CDR3 size: 13 residues. The V segment lost 7 bases and the J segment 8 bases; nucleotides outside the gene matches: 10. Per germline, CDR1 SEHNR and CDR2 FQNEAQ (reference sequence). For the CDR3, the DNA is TGTGCCAGCACCCTCGGACAGGCAAGAACCCAGTACTTC. This translates into CASTLGQARTQYF.

The V and J genes are TRBV6-5 and TRBJ1-2; no reliable D call. This CDR3 has 14 amino acids. V lost 2 bases and J 4 bases, leaving 11 bases between the germline ends. CDR1 and CDR2 from the germline V gene are MNHEY and SVGAGI. DNA of the CDR3: TGTGCCAGCAGTTACGGAGAACGTGGCTATGGCTACACCTTC. It is translated as CASSYGERGYGYTF.

V gene TRBV5-8 combines with J gene TRBJ1-4; a weak D match, TRBD1 (6 bases). The germline V gene encodes CDR1 SGHTS and CDR2 YDEGEE. The CDR3 covers 13 residues. V lost 7 bases and J lost 7, with 14 bases in between. The CDR3 reads CASRPRGGEKLFF. As DNA, the CDR3 is TGTGCCAGCCGACCGAGGGGGGGTGAAAAACTGTTTTTT.

This clone has a handful of counts. This sequence joins TRBV19 and TRBJ2-7, with D maybe TRBD1 (6 bases). Trimming left V 6 bases short and J 6 bases short, with 21 bases between. The CDR3 has 15 residues. Germline V gene data show CDR1 as LNHDA and CDR2 as SQIVND (reference sequence). The CDR3 bases are TGTGCCAGTAGGAGTGGGGCAGGGGTTTATGGCGAGCAGTACTTC. This codes for CASRSGAGVYGEQYF.

The chain joins TRBV6-5 to TRBJ1-2; D is undetermined. Trimming shortened V by 0 bases and J by 0 bases, and 5 bases separated the two germline ends. The length of the CDR3 is 14 residues. Germline CDR1 and CDR2: MNHEY and SVGAGI. The CDR3 spells CASSYSPANYGYTF. DNA of the CDR3: TGTGCCAGCAGTTACTCACCAGCTAACTATGGCTACACCTTC.

This clone was counted between two and nine times. The chain couples TRBV11-2 to TRBJ2-7, with D hard to call. The CDR3 length is 14 residues. Deletions cut 2 bases from V and 4 bases from J, with 12 bases between. CDR1 SGHAT and CDR2 FQNNGV come from the germline V gene. The CDR3 DNA reads TGTGCCAGCAGCTTACAGGATTATGGGTACGAGCAGTACTTC. Encoded protein: CASSLQDYGYEQYF.

The V call is TRBV7-7, the J call TRBJ2-5; D remains ambiguous. Per germline, CDR1 SSHAT and CDR2 FNYEAQ (reference sequence). The CDR3 has 15 amino acids. Trimming took 2 bases from V and 2 from J, leaving 12 bases between them. In DNA, the CDR3 is TGTGCCAGCAGCTTATATCTGGGCCCACAAGAGACCCAGTACTTC. Translated, it gives CASSLYLGPQETQYF.

V and J are TRBV29-1 and TRBJ2-3; D is perhaps TRBD2 (5 bases). This CDR3 is built from 14 residues. Germline CDR1 reads SQVTM; CDR2 reads ANQGSEA. V was cut by 0 bases and J by 5 bases, with 12 bases left in between. The CDR3 protein is CSVEDWYEGDTQYF. The CDR3 region has the DNA TGCAGCGTTGAAGACTGGTATGAGGGAGATACGCAGTATTTT.

The V gene is TRBV25-1, the J gene TRBJ2-3; tentative D call: TRBD2 (7 bases). Germline loops: CDR1 MGHDK, CDR2 SYGVNS. This CDR3 contains 16 residues. Trimming shortened V by 3 bases and J by 0 bases, and 13 bases separated the two germline ends. The CDR3 loop reads CASSDYGGPSTDTQYF. CDR3 sequence (DNA): TGTGCCAGCAGTGACTACGGGGGGCCAAGCACAGATACGCAGTATTTT.

V and J are TRBV7-9 and TRBJ2-5; TRBD2 matches at 9 bases. The germline V gene has CDR1 SEHNR and CDR2 FQNEAQ (reference sequence). This CDR3 region has 16 residues. V dropped 1 base and J dropped 6; count of bases not matched to a gene: 9. The DNA for the CDR3 is TGTGCCAGCAGCTTAGAGTTGAGGCTAGCGGGAAAGACCCAGTACTTC. Translated, it gives CASSLELRLAGKTQYF.

The chain links TRBV19 to TRBJ1-3; 8 positions match TRBD1. V was pared by 6 bases and J by 1 base, with 11 bases of the junction left unmatched. From germline, CDR1 is LNHDA and CDR2 SQIVND (reference sequence). This CDR3 comprises 17 residues. The CDR3 nucleotides are TGTGCCAGTAGCCCACCCAGGGGGCGCGTGTCTGGAAACACCATATATTTT. The encoded protein is CASSPPRGRVSGNTIYF.

This sequence joins TRBV6-1 and TRBJ2-3, with 11 positions matching TRBD2. The CDR3 sequence is 15 residues long. The germline V gene has CDR1 MNHNS and CDR2 SASEGT. Trimming removed 8 bases from V and 0 bases from J; junction bases left unmatched: 4. The CDR3: CASRLAGPSTDTQYF. DNA for the CDR3: TGTGCCAGCCGACTAGCGGGGCCTAGCACAGATACGCAGTATTTT.

The rearrangement uses TRBV7-2 and TRBJ2-5; TRBD1 agrees at 8 bases. This CDR3 contains 14 residues. Trimming removed 4 bases from V and 5 bases from J; junction bases left unmatched: 6. CDR1 and CDR2 from the germline V gene are SGHTA and FQGNSA. The CDR3 bases are TGTGCCAGCAGCTCGACAGGGGCCGGGGAGACCCAGTACTTC. It codes for CASSSTGAGETQYF.

CDR3 bases: TGTGCTAGTGGTTTGTCCCGGGGGGCTCCGCAGTACTTC. Amino acid sequence: CASGLSRGAPQYF. The V and J genes are TRBV12-5 and TRBJ2-7; perhaps TRBD2 as D (7 bases). The CDR3 length is 13 residues. The germline gives CDR1 LGHNT, CDR2 FRNRAP. Trimming removed 2 bases at V and 9 bases at J, with 14 bases between.

As regards this clone: The junction differs from germline at one of its ends, possibly a read error. The sample contains more than one DNA sequence encoding this CDR3. The chain uses TRBV10-2 and TRBJ1-6, with D possibly matching TRBD1 (6 bases). CDR1 and CDR2 (germline): WSHSY, SAAADI. The CDR3 sequence is 16 residues long. The CDR3 DNA is TGCGCCAGCACCACAGGGATAGACACCTATAATTCCCCCCTCCACTTT. Residues: CASTTGIDTYNSPLHF.